A single sample is the source of the 27 T cell receptor beta chains below, sequenced in a study of shared clonotypes between healthy human individuals. Method: immunoSEQ multiplex PCR; TCRdb's copy keeps in-frame clones and lacks some. The table lists roughly 1.5 million clones, 95% to 99% of them singletons. Input material: naive CD4+ T cells sorted from blood. Subset given: CD45RA+ positively selected. Receptor source: a man aged 30 to 45 in good health.

In its sample, this clone was seen once. The chain combines TRBV6-5 with TRBJ1-1, with D maybe TRBD1 (5 bases). Per germline, CDR1 MNHEY and CDR2 SVGAGI. Trimming removed 0 bases at V and 1 base at J, with 9 bases between. The CDR3 consists of 15 residues. For the CDR3, the DNA is TGTGCCAGCAGTTACTCGTACGGGGCGAACACTGAAGCTTTCTTT. It codes for CASSYSYGANTEAFF.

This chain joins TRBV4-3 and TRBJ1-3; D remains unclear. Deletions cut 0 bases from V and 1 base from J, with 7 bases between. The CDR3 sequence is 15 residues long. CDR1 is LGHNA, CDR2 YSLEER, per germline. CDR3 sequence (DNA): TGCGCCAGCAGCCAAGACGCCAAATCTGGAAACACCATATATTTT. This encodes CASSQDAKSGNTIYF.

This clone was detected only once. The genes are TRBV27 and TRBJ1-2; D gene unclear. The CDR3 length is 16 residues. Germline lookup yields CDR1 MNHEY and CDR2 SMNVEV (reference sequence). The germline V and J ends were trimmed by 4 bases and 5 bases, with 20 bases remaining between them. CDR3 in amino acids: CASSSRPLTPLYGYTF. CDR3 in DNA: TGTGCCAGCAGTTCCCGACCTTTGACCCCCCTTTATGGCTACACCTTC.

V gene TRBV9 combines with J gene TRBJ2-1, with 9 nucleotides matching TRBD1. The CDR3 runs to 17 residues. Germline assignment: CDR1 SGDLS and CDR2 YYNGEE. V lost 0 bases, J lost 2 bases, and 6 bases stayed unmatched. This CDR3 is CASSVAPGDRAYNEQFF. Written as DNA, the CDR3 is TGTGCCAGCAGCGTAGCTCCCGGGGACAGGGCCTACAATGAGCAGTTCTTC.

This chain connects TRBV30 to TRBJ2-7; the match to TRBD2 covers 14 bases. The CDR3 has 18 residues. Germline CDR1 is GTSNPN and CDR2 is SVGIG (reference sequence). The V segment lost 0 bases and the J segment 7 bases; nucleotides outside the gene matches: 14. CDR3: CAWSVLAGLAGVSKEQYF. CDR3 nucleotide sequence: TGTGCCTGGAGTGTACTTGCGGGACTAGCGGGAGTGTCTAAGGAGCAGTACTTC.

This clone was detected only a few times. Different DNA sequences within this sample yield the same CDR3. The gene calls are TRBV7-2 and TRBJ2-1; D is undetermined. The V end was cut by 1 base, the J end by 3 bases, with 4 bases between. Germline-derived CDR1 and CDR2 are SGHTA and FQGNSA. The CDR3 spans 13 residues. In nucleotides, the CDR3 is TGTGCCAGCAGCTTAGACAGCTACAATGAGCAGTTCTTC. Translating it yields CASSLDSYNEQFF.

CDR3 bases: TGTGCCAGCAGCAAAAAGGTGACTAGCGGGATTCGAAATGAGCAGTTCTTC. Protein sequence: CASSKKVTSGIRNEQFF. This chain uses TRBV21-1 with TRBJ2-1; the listed D gene, TRBD2, was not tested against the DNA. TRBV21-1 is classified as a pseudogene. This CDR3 comprises 17 residues.

Regarding this clone: Within the sample, other DNA sequences also encode this same CDR3. The genes are TRBV5-4 and TRBJ2-1; D might be TRBD1 or TRBD2, each matching 5 bases. CDR3 size: 15 residues. Per the germline V gene, CDR1 is SGHNT and CDR2 is YYREEE (reference sequence). Trimming cost V 4 bases and J 0 bases, with 11 bases left between them. CDR3 DNA sequence: TGTGCCAGCAGCCTCGGGACGTCCTCCTACAATGAGCAGTTCTTC. This gives the protein CASSLGTSSYNEQFF.

This chain joins TRBV11-3 and TRBJ2-7, with 8 bases fitting TRBD1. The germline gives CDR1 SGHNT, CDR2 YENEEA. The CDR3 length is 14 residues. With 1 base clipped from V and 6 bases from J, the junction kept 5 bases outside the gene matches. CDR3 coding DNA: TGTGCCAGCAGCTTAGGGACAGGGCACGGCGAGCAGTACTTC. This codes for CASSLGTGHGEQYF.

V gene TRBV7-2 combines with J gene TRBJ2-3, with D hard to call. The V end lost 1 base, the J end lost 7 bases, and 12 bases lay between the germline ends. This CDR3 contains 14 residues. Per the germline V gene, CDR1 is SGHTA and CDR2 is FQGNSA. The chain's CDR3 is CASSLGPAGYTQYF. The CDR3 bases are TGTGCCAGCAGCTTAGGACCCGCAGGTTATACGCAGTATTTT.

Concerning this clone itself: The sample holds other DNA sequences that translate to the same CDR3. The rearrangement links TRBV5-1 to TRBJ2-5; D remains ambiguous. Trimming pared 0 bases from V and 2 bases from J, leaving 5 bases between. The V gene's germline CDR1 is SGHRS and CDR2 YFSETQ. CDR3 length: 13 amino acids. Written as DNA, the CDR3 is TGCGCCAGCAGCTTGGGGACGCAAGAGACCCAGTACTTC. It yields the protein CASSLGTQETQYF.

The chain employs TRBV7-2 and TRBJ1-5; 8 positions match TRBD1. After removal of 3 bases from V and 4 bases from J, the junction contained 5 bases not matched to a gene. This CDR3 comprises 15 residues. CDR1 and CDR2 (germline): SGHTA, FQGNSA. The CDR3: CASSFADRVNQPQHF. DNA for the CDR3: TGTGCCAGCAGCTTTGCGGACAGGGTAAATCAGCCCCAGCATTTT.

The chain carries TRBV10-2 and TRBJ2-7, with 13 bases identical to TRBD2. Germline CDR1 WSHSY, CDR2 SAAADI. V lost 8 bases and J lost 4; bases outside the gene matches: 8. The CDR3 loop spans 15 amino acids. The CDR3 spells CASCSRGLAGYEQYF. CDR3 sequence (DNA): TGCGCCAGCTGCTCGAGGGGACTAGCGGGGTACGAGCAGTACTTC.

This chain uses TRBV14 with TRBJ2-5; possible D gene TRBD2, 6 bases. The CDR3 sequence is 16 residues long. The V gene's germline CDR1 is SGHDN and CDR2 FVKESK. Trimming removed 6 bases at V and 5 bases at J, with 22 bases between. The CDR3: CASSPRGREMRETQYF. The CDR3 DNA follows: TGTGCCAGCAGTCCCCGGGGACGGGAGATGCGGGAGACCCAGTACTTC.

The chain links TRBV15 to TRBJ2-3; the match to TRBD2 covers 15 bases. V was clipped by 3 bases and J by 5 bases; unmatched bases: 9. Germline CDR1 LNHNV, CDR2 YYDKDF (reference sequence). There are 18 residues in the CDR3. In DNA form, the CDR3 reads TGTGCCACCAGCAGGTATCGGACTAGCGGGAGGGCGGAAGATACGCAGTATTTT. It translates to CATSRYRTSGRAEDTQYF.

The J gene is TRBJ2-3, the V gene TRBV18; 7 bases map to TRBD1. Trimming cost V 3 bases and J 5 bases; bases outside gene matches: 2. This CDR3 has 13 amino acids. Germline V lookup: CDR1 KGHSH, CDR2 LQKENI. In nucleotides, the CDR3 is TGTGCCAGCTCACCGGGGACAGAAGATACGCAGTATTTT. This encodes CASSPGTEDTQYF.

This chain uses TRBV18 with TRBJ2-2, with 12 positions matching TRBD1. This CDR3 spans 22 amino acids. Germline lookup yields CDR1 KGHSH and CDR2 LQKENI. Unmatched junction bases numbered 15, after V lost 0 bases and J lost 1 base. CDR3 in DNA: TGTGCCAGCTCACCACCAAGGGGACAGGGGGCGCCGGTCGGGGTGAACACCGGGGAGCTGTTTTTT. Translation: CASSPPRGQGAPVGVNTGELFF.

The V call is TRBV18, the J call TRBJ2-1; 8 nucleotides align to TRBD2. J lost 7 bases, V lost 5 bases, and 13 bases had no gene match. Germline assignment: CDR1 KGHSH and CDR2 LQKENI. The CDR3 spans 16 residues. The CDR3 DNA follows: TGTGCCAGCTCAGGGGTAGCGGGATCGACTTTAAATGAGCAGTTCTTC. This sequence encodes CASSGVAGSTLNEQFF. The full variable domain, in which reference TRBV18 and TRBJ2-1 provide the parts outside the CDR3, is NAGVMQNPRHLVRRRGQEARLRCSPMKGHSHVYWYRQLPEEGLKFMVYLQKENIIDESGMPKERFSAEFPKEGPSILRIQQVVRGDSAAYFCASSGVAGSTLNEQFFGPGTRLTVL.

The rearrangement joins TRBV7-3 to TRBJ2-1; 8 nucleotides align to TRBD2. The CDR3 length is 16 residues. With 1 base clipped from V and 7 bases from J, the junction kept 9 bases outside the gene matches. Germline loops: CDR1 SGHTA, CDR2 FQGTGA. The CDR3 nucleotides read TGTGCCAGCAGCTTAATGGTACTAGCGGACTATAATGAGCAGTTCTTC. This codes for CASSLMVLADYNEQFF.

The chain links TRBV5-5 to TRBJ1-5, with unresolved D. CDR1 and CDR2 (germline): SGHKS, YYEKEE (reference sequence). Trimming left V 3 bases short and J 0 bases short, with 7 bases between. CDR3 length: 14 amino acids. The chain's CDR3 is CASSWKHSNQPQHF. The CDR3 region has the DNA TGTGCCAGCAGCTGGAAGCATAGCAATCAGCCCCAGCATTTT.

This chain uses TRBV18 with TRBJ2-7; no clear D. In germline, CDR1 is KGHSH, CDR2 LQKENI. The V gene lost 3 bases and the J gene lost 6 bases, with 15 bases spanning the gap. The CDR3 is 14 residues long. The DNA for the CDR3 is TGTGCCAGCTCACCTTATGCCCTTTGGGTCGAGCAGTACTTC. It codes for CASSPYALWVEQYF.

The sample holds one count of this clone. The rearrangement joins TRBV20-1 to TRBJ2-1; the D is unclear. Deletions cut 7 bases from V and 10 bases from J, with 14 bases between. This CDR3 comprises 11 residues. From germline, CDR1 is DFQATT and CDR2 SNEGSKA (reference sequence). The CDR3 spells CSGTITREQFF. CDR3 in DNA: TGCAGTGGGACGATAACAAGGGAGCAGTTCTTC.

The chain joins TRBV5-4 to TRBJ1-1; D possibly corresponds to TRBD1 (6 bases). The CDR3 totals 15 residues. V lost 0 bases and J 2 bases, leaving 11 bases between the germline ends. The germline V gene encodes CDR1 SGHNT and CDR2 YYREEE (reference sequence). Written as DNA, the CDR3 is TGTGCCAGCAGCTTGGATGGGGGGGCAAACACTGAAGCTTTCTTT. Protein sequence: CASSLDGGANTEAFF.

This chain uses TRBV5-5 with TRBJ2-5; maybe TRBD1 (6 bases). Germline V CDR1 and CDR2: SGHKS, YYEKEE (reference sequence). CDR3 size: 14 residues. Trimming pared 3 bases from V and 5 bases from J, leaving 14 bases between. In DNA form, the CDR3 reads TGTGCCAGCAGCTCCCTACAGGGTGGGGAGACCCAGTACTTC. It is translated as CASSSLQGGETQYF.

In regard to this clone: Within the sample, other DNA sequences also encode this same CDR3. The chain carries TRBV28 and TRBJ1-5; D uncertain. The germline gives CDR1 MDHEN, CDR2 SYDVKM. The germline V and J ends were trimmed by 2 bases and 6 bases, with 5 bases remaining between them. The CDR3 length is 12 residues. CDR3 bases: TGTGCCAGCAGTTTAAGGTTTCAGCCCCAGCATTTT. This encodes CASSLRFQPQHF.

The J gene is TRBJ2-3, the V gene TRBV9, with a tentative D call TRBD1 (6 bases). The CDR3 has 14 residues. CDR1 SGDLS and CDR2 YYNGEE come from the germline V gene. V was pared by 6 bases and J by 0 bases, with 11 bases between. The chain's CDR3 is CASNNRASTDTQYF. The CDR3 DNA reads TGTGCCAGCAATAACAGGGCTAGCACAGATACGCAGTATTTT.

This chain connects TRBV10-3 to TRBJ1-4; TRBD1 agrees at 8 bases. The germline CDR1 and CDR2 sequences are ENHRY and SYGVKD. Trimming cost V 8 bases and J 8 bases; bases outside gene matches: 19. This CDR3 contains 17 residues. Here the CDR3 reads CAIGAGQGPPSSEKLFF. CDR3 sequence (DNA): TGTGCCATCGGAGCAGGACAGGGTCCCCCTTCAAGCGAAAAACTGTTTTTT.